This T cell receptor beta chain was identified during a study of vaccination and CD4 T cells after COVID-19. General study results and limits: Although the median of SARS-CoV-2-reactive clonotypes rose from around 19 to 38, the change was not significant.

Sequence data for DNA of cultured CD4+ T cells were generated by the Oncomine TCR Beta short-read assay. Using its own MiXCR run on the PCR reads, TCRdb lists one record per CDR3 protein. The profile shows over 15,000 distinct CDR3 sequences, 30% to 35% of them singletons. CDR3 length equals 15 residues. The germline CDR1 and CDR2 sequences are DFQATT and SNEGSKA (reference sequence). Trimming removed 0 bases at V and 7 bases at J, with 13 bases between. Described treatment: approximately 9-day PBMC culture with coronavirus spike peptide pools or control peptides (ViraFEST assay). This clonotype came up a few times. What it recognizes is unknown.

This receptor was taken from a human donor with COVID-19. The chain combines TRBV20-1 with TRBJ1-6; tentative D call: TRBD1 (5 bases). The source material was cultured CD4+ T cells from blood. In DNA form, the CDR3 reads TGCAGTGCTAGAGACCCCGGCGGGGCCAATTCACCCCTCCACTTT. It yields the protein CSARDPGGANSPLHF.